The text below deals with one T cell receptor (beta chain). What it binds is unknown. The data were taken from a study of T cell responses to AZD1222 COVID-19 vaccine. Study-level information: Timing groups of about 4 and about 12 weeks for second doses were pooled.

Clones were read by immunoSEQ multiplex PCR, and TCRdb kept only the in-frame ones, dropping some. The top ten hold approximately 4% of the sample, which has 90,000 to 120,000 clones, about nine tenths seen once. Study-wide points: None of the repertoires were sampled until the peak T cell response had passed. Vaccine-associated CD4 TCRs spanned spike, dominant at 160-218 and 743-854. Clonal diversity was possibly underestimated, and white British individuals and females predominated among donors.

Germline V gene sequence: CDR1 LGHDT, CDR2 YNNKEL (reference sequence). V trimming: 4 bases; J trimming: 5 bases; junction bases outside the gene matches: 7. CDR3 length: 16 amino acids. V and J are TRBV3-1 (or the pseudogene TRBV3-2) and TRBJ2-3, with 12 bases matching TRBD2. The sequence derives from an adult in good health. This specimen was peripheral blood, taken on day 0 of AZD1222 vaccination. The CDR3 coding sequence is TGTGCCAGCAGCCGGACTAGCGGGATCCTATTAGATACGCAGTATTTT. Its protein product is CASSRTSGILLDTQYF.